Sequencing of this T cell receptor (beta chain) was carried out in a study of shared clonotypes between healthy human individuals. Study background: CD4 naive and CD4 memory each took three plates per donor, while CD8 naive took two and CD8 memory one. General study points: Though the depth was large, rarefaction showed that sorted-subset sequencing was incomplete.

The study separated CD4+ cells into CD45RA+ naive and CD45RA-negative memory subsets. Methods used by the authors: Filtering differed because ImmunoSEQ produced junction-only sequences that carried no quality scores. Repertoires were generated with immunoSEQ multiplex PCR, while TCRdb's copy carries only in-frame clones and drops some. Clonal size and the V and J genes are those of that table, whereas D and trimming came from the DNA. The sample contains around 720,000 clones, around four fifths of which appear only once. This CDR3 is built from 16 residues. Germline CDR1 SQVTM, CDR2 ANQGSEA. The J segment lost 6 bases and the V segment lost 8 bases, leaving 16 bases of the junction unmatched. Comment on this clone: Its antigen is currently unknown.

Sample: memory CD4+ T cells sorted from blood. Noted subset: CD45RA-negative fraction. V gene TRBV29-1 combines with J gene TRBJ2-2; 9 bases match TRBD2. The clonotype comes from a woman aged 25 to 39 in good health. The CDR3 spells CSTSGGSAQDAGELFF. The CDR3 nucleotides read TGCAGCACGAGCGGGGGGAGCGCCCAAGACGCCGGGGAGCTGTTTTTT.